This T cell receptor beta chain was sequenced for a study of identical twins (dated by TCRdb to the mid-2010s). Concerning the study at large: To test whether fetal clonotypes persist, the study used deep sequencing on TCR alpha and beta repertoires from monozygotic twins, unrelated adults of various ages, and cord blood. To rule out contamination, the twin experiments were replicated at different times with different library preparation protocols. Overall results and qualifications from the work: Abundant cord blood beta clonotypes carried fewer insertions; young adult naive repertoires showed a weaker similar trend, while memory repertoires showed none. Recombination models systematically underestimated out-of-frame TCR alpha sharing in monozygotic twins but agreed with sharing between unrelated individuals. The excess sharing between twins in beta out-of-frame sequences was weaker because fewer shared sequences reduced the signal-to-noise ratio. Because the same donors could not be followed over many years, conclusions were based on cross-sectional statistical analysis. Zero-insertion analyses could be partly confounded by invariant T cells such as MAIT and iNKT, although diverse VJ usage argued against such confounding for most clonotypes. Compared with coincidental sharing between unrelated individuals, out-of-frame TCR alpha sequences shared between twins showed an excess of sequences with low generation probability.

Receptor libraries were prepared by 5' RACE. Sequencing instrument: Illumina HiSeq 2000. A universal primer binding site was introduced by template switching, and a unique molecular identifier was present in the final cDNA, enabling accurate counting of TCR cDNA molecules. Specific primers in the conserved constant-segment region were used to synthesize first-strand cDNA for the TCR alpha and beta chains. To control for contamination, every cDNA library was double barcoded, receiving both a SMART-Mk sample barcode and Illumina barcodes. TruSeq adapter sequences and Illumina sample barcodes were added in two successive PCR steps. The TCR alpha and beta cDNA libraries were sequenced on the Illumina HiSeq platform using custom primers. The authors' analysis ran thus. MiGEC processed the raw reads to extract unique molecular identifiers, while MiXCR was used to determine the CDR3 positions. Recombination models were inferred per individual with the repgenHMM and IGoR tools using an EM algorithm. Shared clonotype analysis was performed with the tcR package in R, normalizing sharing by the product of cloneset sizes. To study raw recombination without the effects of thymic and clonal selection, out-of-frame nonproductive sequences were analyzed. TCRdb reprocessed the public reads (quality trimming at Q25 with fastp, clone calling with MiXCR) and kept in-frame beta chains. Each entry merges the rows of one CDR3 protein and shows their most common DNA and genes. The V and J calls come from TCRdb's annotation, not from the publication. Within this sample are 450,000 to 500,000 distinct CDR3 sequences, with roughly an eighth of them counted one time only. The ten top clones hold around 0.98% of the sample.

All donors were healthy Caucasians. Three pairs of female monozygotic twins, all aged about 18 to 30 years, were included in the twin cohort. CD4+ and CD8+ T cell populations were isolated with positive isolation kits from Invitrogen. The germline ends are 20 bases apart after V is trimmed by 6 bases and J by 3 bases. There are 16 amino acids in the CDR3, from cysteine to phenylalanine inclusive. The sequence is cut down to CDR3 DNA, 48 bases in frame from base 1. CDR1 and CDR2 (MNHEY, SVGEGT) derive from the germline V gene. This clonotype was seen more than once but under ten times. Its binding antigen is unknown. Per-base quality was not reported, and no clone a single base away is much larger than it. The same data also went into a second study, on yellow fever vaccine responses in identical twins. As the second paper documents: According to the authors, the vaccine-induced T cell response in identical twins seemed to be partly convergent and partly specific to each individual. The study precisely tracked vaccine-responding T cell clones in identical twins.

Specimen: CD4+ T cells sorted from blood. This TCR was sampled from a woman younger than 30 in good health. The receptor chain draws on TRBV6-2 or TRBV6-3 and TRBJ1-1; TRBD1 is possibly the D segment (6 matching bases). The encoded CDR3 is CASSPPGAQSDTEAFF. DNA sequence: TGTGCCAGCAGCCCCCCGGGGGCGCAATCGGACACTGAAGCTTTCTTT.